This T cell receptor (beta chain) emerged from a study of vaccination and CD4 T cells after COVID-19. Cultured CD4+ T cells had their DNA profiled by the Oncomine TCR Beta short-read assay. TCRdb redid the calling of the PCR reads with MiXCR, one entry per CDR3 protein. The sample lists more than 15,000 distinct CDR3 sequences; 40% were seen once. The CDR3 sequence is 16 residues long. Trimming removed 0 bases at V and 0 bases at J, with 12 bases between. Germline V gives CDR1 DFQATT, CDR2 SNEGSKA (reference sequence). In its sample, this clonotype ranks as medium-sized. The antigen remains undetermined. As to treatment: 10-day PBMC culture with coronavirus spike peptide pools or control peptides (ViraFEST assay). ViraFEST sequenced TCRs after peptide-pool expansion of antigen-specific T cells.

V is TRBV20-1 and J is TRBJ1-5, with D unresolved. The material sequenced was CD4+ T cells from blood, cultured in vitro, taken after SARS-CoV-2 vaccination. This receptor was taken from a human donor who had recovered from COVID-19. The CDR3 DNA sequence: TGCAGTGCTAGAGATTCGGCAATCAATAGCAATCAGCCCCAGCATTTT. Translating gives CSARDSAINSNQPQHF.